This TCR beta chain is drawn from a study of blood T cells in healthy people across ages. A sample-barcoded 5' primer and a J-beta primer mix were used in a second PCR of about 6 to 12 cycles. TCRdb fed the 5' RACE reads into MiXCR, producing one record per CDR3 protein. The sample lists about 570,000 distinct CDR3 sequences, about 26% occurring once. Trimming removed 2 bases at V and 3 bases at J, with 13 bases between. This CDR3 is 15 amino acids long. The germline CDR1 and CDR2 sequences are MNHEY and SVGAGI. The sequenced sample was blood. This clonotype was obtained from a woman in her seventies in good health. This rearrangement joins TRBV6-5 to TRBJ1-1; D is undetermined. CDR3 region: CASSYPRARDTEAFF. DNA of the CDR3: TGTGCCAGCAGTTACCCCCGGGCGAGGGACACTGAAGCTTTCTTT.